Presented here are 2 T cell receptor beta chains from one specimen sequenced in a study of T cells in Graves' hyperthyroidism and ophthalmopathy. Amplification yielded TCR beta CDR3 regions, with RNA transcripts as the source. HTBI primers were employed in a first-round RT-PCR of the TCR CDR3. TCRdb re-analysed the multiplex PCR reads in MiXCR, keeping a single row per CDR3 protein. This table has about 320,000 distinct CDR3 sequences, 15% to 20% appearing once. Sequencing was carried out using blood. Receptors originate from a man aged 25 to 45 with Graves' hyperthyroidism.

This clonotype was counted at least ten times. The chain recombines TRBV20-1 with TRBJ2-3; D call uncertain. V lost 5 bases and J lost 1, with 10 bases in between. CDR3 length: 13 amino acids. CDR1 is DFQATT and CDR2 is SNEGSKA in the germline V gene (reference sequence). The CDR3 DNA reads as TGCAGTGCTCATGCCTACCGCACAGATACGCAGTATTTT. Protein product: CSAHAYRTDTQYF.

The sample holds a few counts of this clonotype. CDR3 sequence reads: CATGDGGLGTQYF. For the CDR3, the DNA is TGTGCCACCGGGGACGGAGGCCTAGGGACGCAGTATTTT. This chain uses TRBV27 with TRBJ2-3; the D call may be TRBD1 or TRBD2 (5 bases each). The CDR3 has 13 residues. Trimming stripped 10 bases from V and 9 bases from J, with 20 bases between. Germline CDR1 reads MNHEY; CDR2 reads SMNVEV (reference sequence).